This T cell receptor beta chain was recorded in a study of blood T cell repertoires in COVID-19 (dated by TCRdb to the early 2020s). In the study overall: Samples covering the acute and convalescent phases of COVID-19 were provided by collaborators in the United States, Italy and Spain. The repertoires were released in a freely available public database intended as a resource for research on the immune response to SARS-CoV-2. A de-identified subject ID, COVID-19 status, age in years and sex were almost always included in the sample metadata. Where available, HLA class I and class II types were obtained from metadata supplied by the sample provider rather than from assay-based typing. The dataset comprised deeply sampled blood TCRbeta repertoires from subjects exposed to, actively infected with, or recovered from COVID-19. The samples were drawn from the first 160 participants of the ongoing ImmuneRACE study and from some 1,300 subjects provided by 6 global collaborators. The material from the prospective study consisted of cDNA or gDNA derived from T cells, B-cell-depleted T cells, or PBMCs.

The investigation overall reported the following: How much clinical and demographic metadata was included differed by source and by participant, and the metadata was provided uncurated.

This clone was found once. Its antigen is still unknown. Nothing much larger sits one base from this clone, and base qualities are not available. Its CDR3 holds 16 amino acids, cysteine through phenylalanine. Only the CDR3 portion is preserved as DNA: 48 bases, with reading frame beginning at the first base. Trimmed from V: 1 base; trimmed from J: 7 bases; junction bases lacking a gene match: 9. The germline V gene provides CDR1 SGHTA and CDR2 FQGTGA. TCRbeta CDR3 regions were amplified from genomic DNA using the immunoSEQ Assay, a bias-controlled multiplex PCR. The study's processing was this. Within the assay, amplification of reference gene primers was used to estimate how many nucleated cells each sample contained. To quantify the absolute abundance of each unique TCRbeta CDR3 rearrangement, sequence reads were collapsed and filtered. For each sample, productive Simpson clonality was calculated as the square root of Simpson's diversity index over productive rearrangements. Here the immuneACCESS table is served through TCRdb, limited to in-frame sequences with V and J called. Missing clones are a known gap in these copies; in checked studies unresolved V genes cover under half, and the rest lacks a known reason. That table supplies the V and J calls and clone size; D and trimming were determined from the DNA. The sample table lists 150,000 to 200,000 clones, 85% to 90% of them with a count of one. The ten largest account for roughly 4.1% of the sample.

Each collaborating institution followed its own protocols to collect whole blood in K2EDTA tubes. Collaborator samples were shipped for TCRbeta analysis as frozen whole blood, isolated PBMCs, or DNA extracted from either sample type. This TCR was sampled from a woman between 65 and 79 years old with acute or convalescent COVID-19. The sequencing input was peripheral blood. The V and J segments used are TRBV7-3 and TRBJ2-1, with 8 bases matching TRBD2. Here is the DNA: TGTGCCAGCAGCTTAAGGCCAGCGGGAGTCGAAAATGAGCAGTTCTTC. Translated, it gives CASSLRPAGVENEQFF.